The 6 T cell receptor beta chains below were found in one sample sequenced in a study of T cells after yellow fever vaccination. TCRdb called the 5' RACE reads again in MiXCR, with one record for every CDR3 protein. The table has some 560,000 distinct CDR3 sequences, 17% seen once. Sequences were derived from PBMCs, sampled less than 6 days after the first yellow fever vaccination. Receptors were obtained from a young man who received the YFV17D yellow fever vaccine.

The chain has TRBV7-9 and TRBJ1-3; D remains ambiguous. Germline CDR1 and CDR2: SEHNR and FQNEAQ (reference sequence). There are 13 residues in the CDR3. V lost 8 bases to trimming and J lost 4 bases, with 12 bases between them. Here the CDR3 DNA reads TGTGCCAGCCGTCTAGACAAGGGAAACACCATATATTTT. Translation: CASRLDKGNTIYF.

This chain uses TRBV5-1 with TRBJ1-1, with TRBD1 as a possible D gene (6 bases). CDR3 length: 16 residues. Trimming took off 2 bases at V and 7 bases at J, with 21 bases between the two ends. Germline V gene data show CDR1 as SGHRS and CDR2 as YFSETQ. CDR3 sequence: CASSFYPGTRGHEAFF. The CDR3 DNA reads TGCGCCAGCAGCTTCTACCCCGGGACAAGGGGCCATGAAGCTTTCTTT.

The J gene is TRBJ2-1, the V gene TRBV12-3 or TRBV12-4; TRBD2 might be the D (6 bases). Trimming took off 7 bases at V and 3 bases at J, with 16 bases between the two ends. This CDR3 has 15 residues. The CDR3 bases are TGTGCCAGCACCGGTGGAGGGACCGTCTACAATGAGCAGTTCTTC. Protein sequence: CASTGGGTVYNEQFF.

The chain carries TRBV6-2 or TRBV6-3 and TRBJ2-3; the match to TRBD2 covers 9 bases. The J segment lost 1 base and the V segment lost 2 bases, leaving 7 bases of the junction unmatched. CDR3 length: 17 residues. Per germline, CDR1 MNHEY and CDR2 SVGEGT. CDR3 amino acids: CASSYEAGGLGTDTQYF. The CDR3 region has the DNA TGTGCCAGCAGTTACGAGGCGGGGGGGCTTGGCACAGATACGCAGTATTTT.

The chain combines TRBV19 with TRBJ2-4; perhaps TRBD1 as D (5 bases). The CDR3 has 13 amino acids. From germline, CDR1 is LNHDA and CDR2 SQIVND (reference sequence). V lost 8 bases and J 0 bases, leaving 8 bases between the germline ends. This chain's CDR3 is CASAGLAKNIQYF. The CDR3 DNA reads as TGTGCCAGTGCAGGGTTAGCCAAAAACATTCAGTACTTC.

This clonotype came up many times. The V call is TRBV24-1, the J call TRBJ2-1; no clear D gene. The CDR3 is made up of 13 amino acids. CDR1 is KGHDR, CDR2 SFDVKD, per germline. V gave up 3 bases and J gave up 6 bases, with 8 bases separating them. The CDR3 nucleotides are TGTGCCACCAGTGATCCGATGGGCAATGAGCAGTTCTTC. Translated: CATSDPMGNEQFF.